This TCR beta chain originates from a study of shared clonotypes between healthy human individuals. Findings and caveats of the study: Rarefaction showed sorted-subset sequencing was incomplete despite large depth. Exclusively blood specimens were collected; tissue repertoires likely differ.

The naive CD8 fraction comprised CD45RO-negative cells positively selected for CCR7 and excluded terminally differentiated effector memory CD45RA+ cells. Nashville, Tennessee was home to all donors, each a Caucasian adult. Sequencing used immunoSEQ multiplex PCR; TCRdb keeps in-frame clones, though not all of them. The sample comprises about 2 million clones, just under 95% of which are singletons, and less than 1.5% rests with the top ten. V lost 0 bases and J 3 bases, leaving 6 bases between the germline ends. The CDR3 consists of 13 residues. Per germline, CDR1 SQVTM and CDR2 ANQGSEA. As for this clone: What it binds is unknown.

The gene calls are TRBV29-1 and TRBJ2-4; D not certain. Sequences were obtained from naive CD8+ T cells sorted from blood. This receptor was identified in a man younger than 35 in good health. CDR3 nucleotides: TGCAGCGTTGAAGAAGTAGACAAAAACATTCAGTACTTC. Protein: CSVEEVDKNIQYF.